This TCR beta chain stems from a study of T cell responses to AZD1222 COVID-19 vaccine. The V gene lost 4 bases and the J gene lost 0 bases, with 9 bases spanning the gap. This CDR3 region has 14 residues. Germline V gene sequence: CDR1 LGHNA, CDR2 YSLEER. Study conclusions and caveats: Vaccination with two AZD1222 doses was followed by a rise in Spike-specific TCR breadth and depth. Repertoire collection took place solely once the T cell response had peaked. Just a handful of people given AZD1222 tested seropositive at baseline. Clonal diversity was possibly underestimated; the donors were predominantly white British and more often female.

Method: immunoSEQ multiplex PCR; TCRdb's copy keeps in-frame clones and lacks some. The table shows 130,000 to 150,000 clones, with roughly 87% occurring only once. As regards this clone: What it recognizes is unknown.

J is TRBJ1-1 and V is TRBV4-3; D uncertain. The clonotype originates from an adult who received the MenACWY meningococcal vaccine as a control. This material consisted of peripheral blood, taken 28 days after the second dose of the MenACWY control vaccine. CDR3 sequence: CASSRSTLNTEAFF. The CDR3 DNA follows: TGCGCCAGCAGCCGCTCGACGCTGAACACTGAAGCTTTCTTT.